Listed here are 26 T cell receptor beta chains from one sample, sequenced in a study of T cells in Graves' hyperthyroidism and ophthalmopathy. Amplification of TCR beta CDR3 regions used RNA as the template. TCR CDR3 underwent first-round RT-PCR with the HTBI primer set. TCRdb called the multiplex PCR reads again in MiXCR, with one record for every CDR3 protein. The data contain about 610,000 distinct CDR3 sequences, roughly 16% of them singletons. Sequencing input: blood. The receptor set was obtained from a woman aged 40 to 49 with Graves' ophthalmopathy.

V and J are TRBV10-2 and TRBJ2-7, with D maybe TRBD1 (6 bases). V was clipped by 8 bases and J by 2 bases, with 10 bases between them. The CDR3 runs to 12 residues. Germline CDR1 is WSHSY and CDR2 is SAAADI. This CDR3 is CASGQHPYEQYF. CDR3 coding DNA: TGCGCCAGCGGACAGCACCCCTACGAGCAGTACTTC.

CDR3 coding DNA: TGTGCCAGCAGTCTCCGGGCCCACAATCAGCCCCAGCATTTT. It encodes CASSLRAHNQPQHF. The V and J genes are TRBV6-1 and TRBJ1-5; no definite D call. The CDR3 extends over 14 amino acids. The V and J ends lost 5 bases and 3 bases respectively, with 11 bases between them. Germline V gene data show CDR1 as MNHNS and CDR2 as SASEGT.

Many counts were recorded for this clonotype. This CDR3 reads CASSYSSGSATNEKLFF. The CDR3, as DNA: TGTGCCAGCAGTTACTCGTCGGGGAGTGCAACTAATGAAAAACTGTTTTTT. J is TRBJ1-4 and V is TRBV6-5; no clear D. V was pared by 0 bases and J by 0 bases, with 11 bases between. The CDR3 consists of 17 residues. Per the germline V gene, CDR1 is MNHEY and CDR2 is SVGAGI.

This clonotype came up many times. The chain is built from TRBV18 and TRBJ2-3, with D hard to call. V was pared by 1 base and J by 1 base, with 9 bases between. CDR3 length: 15 residues. Germline-derived CDR1 and CDR2 are KGHSH and LQKENI. In DNA, the CDR3 is TGTGCCAGCTCACCACTCCCGGACCGCACAGATACGCAGTATTTT. This gives the protein CASSPLPDRTDTQYF.

This clonotype appeared many times. This rearrangement joins TRBV7-8 to TRBJ2-3, with 12 bases matching TRBD1. This CDR3 comprises 17 residues. Germline V gene sequence: CDR1 SGHVS, CDR2 FQNEAQ. V dropped 1 base and J dropped 6; count of bases not matched to a gene: 8. CDR3 DNA: TGTGCCAGCAGCTTAGTACCGGGACAGGGGGCCTCGGATACGCAGTATTTT. It codes for CASSLVPGQGASDTQYF. The full variable domain, rest sourced from reference TRBV7-8 and TRBJ2-3, is GAGVSQSPRYKVAKRGQDVALRCDPISGHVSLFWYQQALGQGPEFLTYFQNEAQLDKSGLPSDRFFAERPEGSVSTLKIQRTQQEDSAVYLCASSLVPGQGASDTQYFGPGTRLTVL.

V is TRBV10-1 and J is TRBJ2-1; D possibly corresponds to TRBD1 (6 bases). This CDR3 region has 16 residues. Between the trimmed V and J ends, which lost 3 bases and 6 bases, there was a span of 18 bases. Per germline, CDR1 WNHNN and CDR2 SYGVQD (reference sequence). CDR3 DNA: TGCGCCAGCAGTGAATTCCAGGGGTCTACCTGCAATGAGCAGTTCTTC. It specifies CASSEFQGSTCNEQFF.

The chain uses TRBV28 and TRBJ1-5, with D possibly TRBD1 on 5 matching bases. The CDR3 runs 13 residues. Germline lookup yields CDR1 MDHEN and CDR2 SYDVKM. Trimming pared 8 bases from V and 4 bases from J, leaving 12 bases between. The CDR3 nucleotides read TGTGCCAGCGATCCGGGGCCAAATCAGCCCCAGCATTTT. Translating it yields CASDPGPNQPQHF.

This clonotype has just a few counts. The rearrangement uses TRBV7-9 and TRBJ2-5; D is perhaps TRBD1 or TRBD2 (5 bases each). Trimming left V 4 bases short and J 13 bases short, with 19 bases between. The germline V gene encodes CDR1 SEHNR and CDR2 FQNEAQ (reference sequence). The CDR3 is made up of 13 amino acids. The CDR3: CASSSPGPTDRYF. DNA for the CDR3: TGTGCCAGCAGCTCACCGGGACCCACAGACCGGTACTTC.

The sample holds many counts of this clonotype. The chain has TRBV6-1 and TRBJ1-5; 10 bases are a match to TRBD1. The CDR3 extends over 17 amino acids. V dropped 11 bases and J dropped 2; count of bases not matched to a gene: 15. Per the germline V gene, CDR1 is MNHNS and CDR2 is SASEGT. The CDR3 protein is CAASGTGAVRGNQPQHF. The CDR3 DNA sequence: TGTGCCGCCTCCGGGACAGGGGCGGTTCGTGGCAATCAGCCCCAGCATTTT.

V is TRBV18 and J is TRBJ1-2; possible D gene TRBD1, 6 bases. Germline V CDR1 and CDR2: KGHSH, LQKENI. V was cut by 6 bases and J by 2 bases, with 13 bases left in between. This CDR3 is built from 14 residues. The CDR3 DNA is TGTGCCAGCTCTGCGGACAGCGGAAACTATGGCTACACCTTC. Its protein product is CASSADSGNYGYTF.

This clonotype was observed at least ten times. V usage is TRBV20-1 and J usage is TRBJ2-7; no clear D. CDR1 DFQATT and CDR2 SNEGSKA come from the germline V gene (reference sequence). V shed 1 base and J shed 0 bases, with 7 bases lying between them. This CDR3 spans 13 amino acids. The DNA of the CDR3 is TGCAGTGCTAGAGGACCAAGCTCCTACGAGCAGTACTTC. Amino acid sequence: CSARGPSSYEQYF.

This clonotype was detected only a few times. The chain couples TRBV20-1 to TRBJ1-1; D remains ambiguous. The ends were cut back, 3 bases at V and 3 bases at J, with 11 bases in the middle. The CDR3 sequence is 13 residues long. Looked up from germline, CDR1 is DFQATT and CDR2 is SNEGSKA (reference sequence). This CDR3 reads CSASDGRDTEAFF. The CDR3 DNA is TGCAGTGCTAGTGATGGGAGGGACACTGAAGCTTTCTTT.

This clonotype was seen at least ten times. The genes are TRBV12-3 or TRBV12-4 and TRBJ1-1; the D gene is possibly TRBD1 (6 bases). Trimming stripped 1 base from V and 8 bases from J, with 17 bases between. The CDR3 is 15 amino acids. CDR3 sequence: CASSLEGQPATEAFF. DNA of the CDR3: TGTGCCAGCAGTTTAGAAGGACAGCCTGCTACCGAAGCTTTCTTT.

The gene calls are TRBV12-3 or TRBV12-4 and TRBJ1-5, with a weak D call TRBD1 (6 bases). Trimming removed 5 bases from V and 5 bases from J, with 16 bases in between. CDR3 length equals 15 residues. CDR3 amino acids: CASSVWGLGDQPQHF. CDR3 bases: TGTGCCAGCAGTGTGTGGGGGCTGGGCGATCAGCCCCAGCATTTT.

This CDR3 is CSAGPYPGATQYF. The CDR3 coding sequence is TGCAGTGCCGGCCCCTACCCGGGAGCGACCCAGTACTTC. The rearrangement uses TRBV20-1 and TRBJ2-5; D is perhaps TRBD2 (6 bases). The CDR3 covers 13 residues. Germline assignment: CDR1 DFQATT and CDR2 SNEGSKA (reference sequence). V was trimmed by 6 bases and J by 7 bases, leaving 18 bases between them.

This clonotype was counted ten times or more. This chain joins TRBV6-1 and TRBJ1-1; TRBD1 agrees at 9 bases. This CDR3 comprises 17 residues. Germline lookup yields CDR1 MNHNS and CDR2 SASEGT. V dropped 4 bases and J dropped 5; count of bases not matched to a gene: 14. CDR3 sequence reads: CASSGAGTGRLRTEAFF. CDR3 nucleotides: TGTGCCAGCAGTGGGGCCGGGACAGGGAGATTAAGGACTGAAGCTTTCTTT.

As for this clonotype: A much larger clone lies one base from this, so it may be a read error. The chain joins TRBV7-2 to TRBJ2-7; 7 bases are shared with TRBD2. This CDR3 has 14 amino acids. Germline V gene data show CDR1 as SGHTA and CDR2 as FQGNSA. The V segment lost 6 bases and the J segment 6 bases; nucleotides outside the gene matches: 11. The CDR3 loop is CASSGRAHKREQYF. The CDR3 DNA sequence: TGTGCCAGCAGTGGGAGGGCCCATAAGCGCGAGCAGTACTTC. The full variable domain, in which reference TRBV7-2 and TRBJ2-7 provide the parts outside the CDR3, is GAGVSQSPSNKVTEKGKDVELRCDPISGHTALYWYRQSLGQGLEFLIYFQGNSAPDKSGLPSDRFSAERTGGSVSTLTIQRTQQEDSAVYLCASSGRAHKREQYFGPGTRLTVT.

This clonotype was recorded at least ten times. The chain joins TRBV7-8 to TRBJ2-1; the D gene could be TRBD1 or TRBD2 (5 bases each). The CDR3 loop spans 16 amino acids. V was pared by 1 base and J by 4 bases, with 14 bases between. In germline, CDR1 is SGHVS, CDR2 FQNEAQ. CDR3 protein: CASSLGRDLEYNEQFF. As DNA, the CDR3 is TGTGCCAGCAGCTTAGGCCGGGACCTTGAGTACAATGAGCAGTTCTTC.

This clonotype was counted only a few times. The CDR3: CASSILLTDTQYF. In DNA, the CDR3 is TGTGCCAGTAGTATTTTGTTAACAGATACGCAGTATTTT. J is TRBJ2-3 and V is TRBV19, with D uncertain. V was cut by 3 bases and J by 3 bases, with 7 bases left in between. The CDR3 covers 13 residues. Germline CDR1 reads LNHDA; CDR2 reads SQIVND (reference sequence).

This clonotype has more than one count but fewer than ten. The V call is TRBV5-1, the J call TRBJ2-2; D gene ambiguous. V lost 3 bases and J lost 3, with 12 bases in between. Germline CDR1 reads SGHRS; CDR2 reads YFSETQ. The CDR3 is 15 amino acids. The CDR3 DNA is TGCGCCAGCAGCTCGGGCCGTACGGACACCGGGGAGCTGTTTTTT. It yields the protein CASSSGRTDTGELFF.

The rearrangement uses TRBV19 and TRBJ1-5, with 9 bases identical to TRBD1. The CDR3 totals 16 residues. Trimming removed 6 bases from V and 7 bases from J; junction bases left unmatched: 13. Germline assignment: CDR1 LNHDA and CDR2 SQIVND (reference sequence). CDR3 sequence (DNA): TGTGCCAGTAGCAACTTACAGGGGGCAGTTTACCAGCCCCAGCATTTT. As protein: CASSNLQGAVYQPQHF.

V gene TRBV5-1 combines with J gene TRBJ2-3; TRBD2 aligns across 14 bases. The CDR3 runs 18 residues. Trimming cost V 4 bases and J 3 bases; bases outside gene matches: 10. Germline V gene sequence: CDR1 SGHRS, CDR2 YFSETQ. CDR3: CASSLGLAGGIGTDTQYF. CDR3 nucleotide sequence: TGCGCCAGCAGCCTCGGACTAGCGGGAGGAATAGGGACAGATACGCAGTATTTT.

This clonotype was counted ten times or more. CDR3 loop: CASTSSTFRGGSTYEQYF. CDR3 coding DNA: TGTGCCAGCACGTCATCAACTTTCAGGGGAGGTTCGACCTACGAGCAGTACTTC. The chain uses TRBV28 and TRBJ2-7; D may correspond to TRBD1 or TRBD2 (6 bases each). V was clipped by 7 bases and J by 2 bases, with 27 bases between them. The CDR3 covers 18 residues. Germline V gene data show CDR1 as MDHEN and CDR2 as SYDVKM.

This clonotype was recorded many times. CDR3 residues: CASSREGWNQPQHF. The CDR3 DNA reads TGTGCCAGCAGCCGGGAGGGATGGAATCAGCCCCAGCATTTT. The J gene is TRBJ1-5, the V gene TRBV6-1; no reliable D call. CDR3 length: 14 amino acids. V lost 6 bases and J lost 4, with 13 bases in between. Germline CDR1 reads MNHNS; CDR2 reads SASEGT.

In its sample, this clonotype was seen a few times. In nucleotides, the CDR3 is TGTGCCACCAGTGATTTGAGGGGCTATGAGCAGTTCTTC. This translates into CATSDLRGYEQFF. The chain links TRBV24-1 to TRBJ2-1; maybe TRBD1 (5 bases). Germline CDR1 reads KGHDR; CDR2 reads SFDVKD. The CDR3 is 13 amino acids. Trimming removed 0 bases at V and 8 bases at J, with 7 bases between.

This clonotype occurred many times. This rearrangement joins TRBV6-1 to TRBJ2-1, with 8 bases identical to TRBD1. CDR1 is MNHNS and CDR2 is SASEGT in the germline V gene. This CDR3 contains 15 residues. The junction had 11 bases not matched to a gene; V was cut back by 6 bases and J by 7 bases. CDR3 loop: CASSIDRGQSNEQFF. In DNA, the CDR3 is TGTGCCAGCAGCATAGACAGGGGACAATCAAATGAGCAGTTCTTC.